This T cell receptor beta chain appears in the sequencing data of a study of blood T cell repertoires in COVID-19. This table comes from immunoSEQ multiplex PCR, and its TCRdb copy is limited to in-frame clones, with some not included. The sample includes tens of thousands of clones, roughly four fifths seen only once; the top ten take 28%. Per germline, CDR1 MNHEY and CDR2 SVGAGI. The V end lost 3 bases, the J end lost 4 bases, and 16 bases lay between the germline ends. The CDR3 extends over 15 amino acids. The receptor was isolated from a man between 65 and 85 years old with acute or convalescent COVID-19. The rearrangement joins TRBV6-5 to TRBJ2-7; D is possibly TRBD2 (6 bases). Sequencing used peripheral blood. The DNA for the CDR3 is TGTGCCAGCAGTTATCTTGCGGGACCTTTGTACGAGCAGTACTTC. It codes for CASSYLAGPLYEQYF.